The text below deals with one T cell receptor (beta chain). The data derive from a study of T cell changes during pregnancy in multiple sclerosis. CDR1 and CDR2 from the germline V gene are SGHDT and YYEEEE. The CDR3 covers 15 residues. The J segment lost 5 bases and the V segment lost 4 bases, leaving 9 bases of the junction unmatched. The protocol was immunoSEQ multiplex PCR, while the TCRdb copy is restricted to in-frame clones and leaves out a portion. This table holds 35,000 to 50,000 clones, 75% to 95% found once. The input for sequencing was CD4+ T cells from peripheral blood mononuclear cells, taken after pregnancy. The clonotype was recovered from a female donor in good health, enrolled as a control in a pregnancy study. V and J are TRBV5-6 and TRBJ2-7; 10 bases fit TRBD2. CDR3 residues: CASSPTAGGLDEQYF. The CDR3 bases are TGTGCCAGCAGCCCCACAGCGGGGGGGCTGGACGAGCAGTACTTC. The entire variable domain, with the rest obtained from reference TRBV5-6 and TRBJ2-7, is as follows: DAGVTQSPTHLIKTRGQQVTLRCSPKSGHDTVSWYQQALGQGPQFIFQYYEEEERQRGNFPDRFSGHQFPNYSSELNVNALLLGDSALYLCASSPTAGGLDEQYFGPGTRLTVT.